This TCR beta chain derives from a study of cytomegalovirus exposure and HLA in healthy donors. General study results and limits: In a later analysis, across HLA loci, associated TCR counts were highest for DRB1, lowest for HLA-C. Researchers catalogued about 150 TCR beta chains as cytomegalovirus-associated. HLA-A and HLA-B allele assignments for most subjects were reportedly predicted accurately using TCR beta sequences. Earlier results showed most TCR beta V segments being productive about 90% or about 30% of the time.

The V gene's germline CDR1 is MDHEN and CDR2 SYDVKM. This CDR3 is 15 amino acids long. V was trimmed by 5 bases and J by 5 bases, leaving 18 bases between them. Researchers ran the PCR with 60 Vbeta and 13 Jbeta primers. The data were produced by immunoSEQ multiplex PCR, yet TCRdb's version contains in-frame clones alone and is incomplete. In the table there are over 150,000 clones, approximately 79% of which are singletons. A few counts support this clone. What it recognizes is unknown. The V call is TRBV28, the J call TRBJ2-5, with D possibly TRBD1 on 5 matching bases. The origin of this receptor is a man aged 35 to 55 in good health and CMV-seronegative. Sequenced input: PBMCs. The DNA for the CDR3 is TGTGCCAGCAGTCTCCCCTTGGGCAGGGCGGAGACCCAGTACTTC. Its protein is CASSLPLGRAETQYF.